The subject of this entry is one T cell receptor beta chain. The sample belongs to a study of CD8+CD57+ T cells in acquired aplastic anemia. By flow cytometry, patients selected for sequencing had shown an expansion of CD8+CD57+ cells. No therapy was given to patients before blood sampling. Profiling of TCR beta VDJ combinations and CDR3 sequences used genomic DNA as template. MiXCR, applied by TCRdb to the reads, yields one record per CDR3 protein. The sample has over 150,000 distinct CDR3 sequences; more than 60% are singletons. There are 15 residues in the CDR3. The germline CDR1 and CDR2 sequences are MGHRA and YSYEKL. V gave up 0 bases and J gave up 4 bases, with 12 bases separating them.

Sequencing input: sorted CD4+, CD8+, or CD8+CD57+ T cells (not recorded which) from PBMCs. The J gene is TRBJ1-2, the V gene TRBV4-1; D gene uncertain. This TCR was sampled from a human donor with aplastic anemia. CDR3 bases: TGCGCCAGCAGCCAAGATGGGGTTTCCCTCTATGGCTACACCTTC. Translation: CASSQDGVSLYGYTF.